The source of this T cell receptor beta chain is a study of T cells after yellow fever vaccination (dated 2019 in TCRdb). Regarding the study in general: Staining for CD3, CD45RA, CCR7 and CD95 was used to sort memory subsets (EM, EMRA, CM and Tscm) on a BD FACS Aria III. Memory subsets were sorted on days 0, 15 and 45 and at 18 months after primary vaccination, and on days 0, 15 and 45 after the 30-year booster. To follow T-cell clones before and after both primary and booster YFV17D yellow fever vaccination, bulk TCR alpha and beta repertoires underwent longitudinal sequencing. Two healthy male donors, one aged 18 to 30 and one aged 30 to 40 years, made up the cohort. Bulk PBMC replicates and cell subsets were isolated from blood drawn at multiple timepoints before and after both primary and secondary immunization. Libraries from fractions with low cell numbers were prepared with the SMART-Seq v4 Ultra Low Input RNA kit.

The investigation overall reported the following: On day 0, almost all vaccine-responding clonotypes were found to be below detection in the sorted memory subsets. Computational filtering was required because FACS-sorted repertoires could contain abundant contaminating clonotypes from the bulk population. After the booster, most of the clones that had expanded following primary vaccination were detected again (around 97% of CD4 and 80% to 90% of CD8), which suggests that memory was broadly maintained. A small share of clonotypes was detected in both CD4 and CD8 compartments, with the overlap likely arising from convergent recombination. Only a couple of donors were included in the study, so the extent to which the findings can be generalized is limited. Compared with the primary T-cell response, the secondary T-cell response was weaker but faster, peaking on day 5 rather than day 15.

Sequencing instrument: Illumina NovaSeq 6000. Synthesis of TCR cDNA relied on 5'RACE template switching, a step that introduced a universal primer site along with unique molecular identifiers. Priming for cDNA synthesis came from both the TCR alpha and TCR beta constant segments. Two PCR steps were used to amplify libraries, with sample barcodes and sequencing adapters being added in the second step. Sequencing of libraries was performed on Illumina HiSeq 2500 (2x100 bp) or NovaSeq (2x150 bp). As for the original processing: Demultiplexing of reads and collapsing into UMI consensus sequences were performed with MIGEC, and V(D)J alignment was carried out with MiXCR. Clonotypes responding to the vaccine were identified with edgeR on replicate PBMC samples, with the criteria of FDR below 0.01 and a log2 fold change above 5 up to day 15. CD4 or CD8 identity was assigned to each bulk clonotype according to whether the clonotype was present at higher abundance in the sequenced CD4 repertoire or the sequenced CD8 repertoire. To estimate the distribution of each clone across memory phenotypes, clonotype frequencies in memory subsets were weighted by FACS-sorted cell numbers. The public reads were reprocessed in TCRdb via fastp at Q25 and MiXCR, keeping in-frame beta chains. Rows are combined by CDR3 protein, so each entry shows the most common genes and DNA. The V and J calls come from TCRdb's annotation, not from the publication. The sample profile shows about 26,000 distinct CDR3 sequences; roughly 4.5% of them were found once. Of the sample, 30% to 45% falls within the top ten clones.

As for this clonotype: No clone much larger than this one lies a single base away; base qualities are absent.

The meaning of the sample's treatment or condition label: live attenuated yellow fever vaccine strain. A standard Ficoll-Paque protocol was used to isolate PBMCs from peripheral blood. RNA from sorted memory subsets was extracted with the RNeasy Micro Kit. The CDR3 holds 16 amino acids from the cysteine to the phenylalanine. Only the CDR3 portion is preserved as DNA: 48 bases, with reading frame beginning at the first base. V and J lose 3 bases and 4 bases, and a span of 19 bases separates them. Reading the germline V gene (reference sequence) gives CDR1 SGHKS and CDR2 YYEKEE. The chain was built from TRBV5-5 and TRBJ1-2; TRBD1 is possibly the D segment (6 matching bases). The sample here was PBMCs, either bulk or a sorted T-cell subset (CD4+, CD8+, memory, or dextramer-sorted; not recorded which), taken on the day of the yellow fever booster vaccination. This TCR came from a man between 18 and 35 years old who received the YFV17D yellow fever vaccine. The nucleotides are TGTGCCAGCAGCTATACCGGGGGGCCCTCGGGCTATGGCTACACCTTC. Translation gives CASSYTGGPSGYGYTF.